What follows is one TCR beta chain and its context. The V gene's germline CDR1 is MDHEN and CDR2 SYDVKM. There are 15 residues in the CDR3. Germline trimming cut 5 bases from V and 8 bases from J; bases unmatched to any gene: 11. The repertoire was sequenced with immunoSEQ multiplex PCR; TCRdb's copy has only in-frame clones and lacks some. Of approximately 70,000 clones in the sample, 92% are singletons; the top ten hold 0.35% to 0.45%. This sample stems from a study of technical replicates of blood from a few donors. V and J are TRBV28 and TRBJ1-2; 10 bases fit TRBD1. This TCR was sampled from a human donor in good health. Specimen: T cells isolated from PBMCs. The CDR3 nucleotides read TGTGCCAGCAGTCCGGGACAGGGGTACCCCGCCGGCTACACCTTC. Translating it yields CASSPGQGYPAGYTF.